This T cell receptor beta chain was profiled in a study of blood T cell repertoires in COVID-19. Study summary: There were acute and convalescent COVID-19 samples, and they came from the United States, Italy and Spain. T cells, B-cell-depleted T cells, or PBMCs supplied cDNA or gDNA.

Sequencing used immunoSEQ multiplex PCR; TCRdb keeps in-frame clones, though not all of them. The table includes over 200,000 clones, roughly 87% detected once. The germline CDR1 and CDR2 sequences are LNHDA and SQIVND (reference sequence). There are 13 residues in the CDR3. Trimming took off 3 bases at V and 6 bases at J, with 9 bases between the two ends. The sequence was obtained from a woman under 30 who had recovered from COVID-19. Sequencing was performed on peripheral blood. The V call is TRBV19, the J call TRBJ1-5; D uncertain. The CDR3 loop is CASSISPVQPQHF. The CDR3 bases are TGTGCCAGTAGTATTTCTCCAGTTCAGCCCCAGCATTTT.